The 26 T cell receptor beta chains in this list originate from one sample, sequenced in a study of OX40 agonist ivuxolimab in advanced cancers. The method was immunoSEQ multiplex PCR; TCRdb's version includes in-frame clones alone and lacks a portion of them. In the table there are around 29,000 clones, around nine tenths of which are singletons. The material sequenced was CD4+ or CD8+ T cells sorted from blood, taken in a trial of the OX40 agonist ivuxolimab. The receptor source for this set is an adult with an advanced solid tumor such as melanoma, head and neck, liver or kidney cancer.

This sequence joins TRBV29-1 and TRBJ2-7; tentative D call: TRBD2 (6 bases). Trimming pared 1 base from V and 2 bases from J, leaving 12 bases between. Germline lookup yields CDR1 SQVTM and CDR2 ANQGSEA. The CDR3 length is 14 residues. CDR3 protein: CSVEGSGLPYEQYF. Here the CDR3 DNA reads TGCAGCGTTGAAGGTAGCGGTCTTCCCTACGAGCAGTACTTC.

V is TRBV19 and J is TRBJ2-5; TRBD2 might be the D (5 bases). The CDR3 consists of 15 residues. The germline gives CDR1 LNHDA, CDR2 SQIVND (reference sequence). Trimming left V 5 bases short and J 5 bases short, with 18 bases between. CDR3 DNA: TGTGCCAGTAGTGCCGGTTTGGGAGTTTGGGAGACCCAGTACTTC. This codes for CASSAGLGVWETQYF.

As for this clone: At one of its ends the junction is not consistent with the germline gene, which may arise from a read error. The same CDR3 can be traced to other DNA sequences in this sample. The chain is built from TRBV19 and TRBJ2-7; 8 nucleotides agree with TRBD1. CDR3 length: 14 residues. From germline, CDR1 is LNHDA and CDR2 SQIVND (reference sequence). The CDR3 DNA reads TGCGCCAGTAGCATTGATGACAGGGGCTACGAGCAGTACTTC. This codes for CASSIDDRGYEQYF. Variable domain in full (rest from reference TRBV19 and TRBJ2-7): DGGITQSPKYLFRKEGQNVTLSCEQNLNHDAMYWYRQDPGQGLRLIYYSQIVNDFQKGDIAEGYSVSREKKESFPLTVTSAQKNPTAFYLCASSIDDRGYEQYFGPGTRLTVT.

This rearrangement joins TRBV15 to TRBJ2-3; the match to TRBD1 covers 8 bases. The J segment lost 4 bases and the V segment lost 9 bases, leaving 12 bases of the junction unmatched. There are 15 residues in the CDR3. CDR1 and CDR2 (germline): LNHNV, YYDKDF (reference sequence). The CDR3 here is CATGLQGEVSDTQYF. CDR3 DNA: TGTGCCACAGGGTTACAGGGGGAGGTGTCAGATACGCAGTATTTT.

This chain links TRBV6-1 with TRBJ2-3, with 9 nucleotides matching TRBD2. Germline assignment: CDR1 MNHNS and CDR2 SASEGT. The CDR3 loop spans 16 amino acids. V dropped 2 bases and J dropped 4; count of bases not matched to a gene: 7. CDR3 amino acids: CASSELVAGAADTQYF. In nucleotides, the CDR3 is TGTGCCAGCAGTGAACTTGTAGCGGGAGCAGCAGATACGCAGTATTTT.

The V call is TRBV19, the J call TRBJ1-4, with TRBD1 matching 12 bases. Trimming at V came to 8 bases and at J to 8 bases, leaving 6 bases not matched to a gene. This CDR3 has 14 amino acids. Per the germline V gene, CDR1 is LNHDA and CDR2 is SQIVND (reference sequence). Written as DNA, the CDR3 is TGTGCCAGTGGGACAGGGGGCGAAATCGAAAAACTGTTTTTT. This codes for CASGTGGEIEKLFF.

This chain connects TRBV12-5 to TRBJ2-5; TRBD1 is a possible D gene (6 bases). The CDR3 is made up of 16 amino acids. V was trimmed by 3 bases and J by 1 base, leaving 15 bases between them. The germline V gene has CDR1 LGHNT and CDR2 FRNRAP. For the CDR3, the DNA is TGTGCTAGTGGTTTCACCGCCGGGACAACCCAAGAGACCCAGTACTTC. Translating gives CASGFTAGTTQETQYF.

This chain connects TRBV6-1 to TRBJ2-7; perhaps D is TRBD1 or TRBD2 (5 bases each). CDR1 is MNHNS, CDR2 SASEGT, per germline. V lost 11 bases to trimming and J lost 2 bases, with 19 bases between them. The CDR3 is made up of 14 amino acids. The CDR3 nucleotides read TGTGCCTACGACCGGGACGGTCCTCCCTACGAGCAGTACTTC. It is translated as CAYDRDGPPYEQYF.

The chain combines TRBV4-3 with TRBJ1-2; D uncertain. Looked up from germline, CDR1 is LGHNA and CDR2 is YSLEER. The CDR3 contains 14 residues. Trimming removed 0 bases at V and 3 bases at J, with 8 bases between. The CDR3 loop reads CASSQDRADYGYTF. The DNA for the CDR3 is TGCGCCAGCAGCCAAGATCGGGCAGACTATGGCTACACCTTC.

V and J are TRBV29-1 and TRBJ2-7; tentative D call: TRBD2 (6 bases). The CDR3 has 14 amino acids. Between the trimmed V and J ends, which lost 5 bases and 0 bases, there was a span of 14 bases. CDR1 and CDR2 (germline): SQVTM, ANQGSEA. This chain's CDR3 is CSVKQMGGSYEQYF. As DNA, the CDR3 is TGCAGCGTTAAGCAAATGGGGGGCTCCTACGAGCAGTACTTC.

The genes are TRBV27 and TRBJ2-3; 7 nucleotides align to TRBD2. V lost 5 bases and J lost 5; bases outside the gene matches: 22. The CDR3 is 19 residues long. Germline V gives CDR1 MNHEY, CDR2 SMNVEV (reference sequence). This CDR3 reads CASSLDGPGRTRGIDTQYF. The CDR3 nucleotides are TGTGCCAGCAGTCTCGACGGCCCCGGGAGGACTAGGGGAATAGATACGCAGTATTTT.

The chain joins TRBV4-1 to TRBJ2-2; D is unresolved. CDR1 MGHRA and CDR2 YSYEKL come from the germline V gene. This CDR3 is 13 amino acids long. The V gene lost 0 bases and the J gene lost 7 bases, with 6 bases spanning the gap. For the CDR3, the DNA is TGCGCCAGCAGCCAAGATCGAAGCGGGGAGCTGTTTTTT. Protein sequence: CASSQDRSGELFF.

CDR3 bases: TGTGCATCAGGCGGTCATTATGGCTACACCTTC. Protein sequence: CASGGHYGYTF. The chain carries TRBV28 and TRBJ1-2; D unclear. CDR3 size: 11 residues. Germline lookup yields CDR1 MDHEN and CDR2 SYDVKM.

V and J are TRBV6-5 and TRBJ1-5; TRBD1 matches at 7 bases. V lost 8 bases to trimming and J lost 6 bases; unmatched junction nucleotides: 10. Per the germline V gene, CDR1 is MNHEY and CDR2 is SVGAGI. The CDR3 covers 14 residues. In DNA form, the CDR3 reads TGTGCCAGCGGCGGAGAGGGGGCGAGTCAGCCCCAGCATTTT. It codes for CASGGEGASQPQHF.

This sequence joins TRBV28 and TRBJ2-4; D is uncertain. This CDR3 region has 16 residues. Germline assignment: CDR1 MDHEN and CDR2 SYDVKM. V was pared by 5 bases and J by 0 bases, with 14 bases between. The CDR3 nucleotides are TGTGCCAGCAGTCCAGAAGGAGAACTAGCCAAAAACATTCAGTACTTC. Encoded protein: CASSPEGELAKNIQYF. The variable domain in full, with the rest retrieved from reference TRBV28 and TRBJ2-4, is DVKVTQSSRYLVKRTGEKVFLECVQDMDHENMFWYRQDPGLGLRLIYFSYDVKMKEKGDIPEGYSVSREKKERFSLILESASTNQTSMYLCASSPEGELAKNIQYFGAGTRLSVL.

This clone was picked up one time. The CDR3 spells CASSQDWGGEQETQYF. In nucleotides, the CDR3 is TGCGCCAGCAGCCAAGACTGGGGGGGAGAACAAGAGACCCAGTACTTC. The chain couples TRBV4-3 to TRBJ2-5; TRBD2 aligns across 7 bases. Germline-derived CDR1 and CDR2 are LGHNA and YSLEER. The J segment lost 2 bases and the V segment lost 0 bases, leaving 6 bases of the junction unmatched. CDR3 length equals 16 residues.

The rearrangement uses TRBV15 and TRBJ2-3, with 8 nucleotides matching TRBD1. The CDR3 runs to 16 residues. From germline, CDR1 is LNHNV and CDR2 YYDKDF (reference sequence). Losses at the gene ends were 1 base for V and 3 bases for J; bases not matched to a gene: 6. The CDR3 is CATSRGNRGVTDTQYF. CDR3 nucleotides: TGTGCCACCAGCAGAGGGAACAGGGGGGTGACAGATACGCAGTATTTT.

With respect to this clone: Mismatch with germline at one junction end may stem from a read error. The chain employs TRBV7-3 and TRBJ2-3; TRBD1 matches at 9 bases. This CDR3 is built from 14 residues. Per the germline V gene, CDR1 is SGHTA and CDR2 is FQGTGA. The CDR3 loop reads CASSLGQGTDTQYF. The CDR3 coding sequence is TGCGCCAGCAGCCTTGGACAGGGGACAGATACGCAGTATTTT.

V gene TRBV11-3 combines with J gene TRBJ1-2; a weak D match, TRBD1 (6 bases). CDR1 is SGHNT, CDR2 YENEEA, per germline. The CDR3 totals 13 residues. The V end lost 6 bases, the J end lost 7 bases, and 15 bases lay between the germline ends. The CDR3 DNA follows: TGTGCCAGCAGTTACCCCCACAGGGCTGGCTACACCTTC. Its protein product is CASSYPHRAGYTF. Full variable domain (missing parts from reference TRBV11-3 and TRBJ1-2): EAGVVQSPRYKIIEKKQPVAFWCNPISGHNTLYWYLQNLGQGPELLIRYENEEAVDDSQLPKDRFSAERLKGVDSTLKIQPAELGDSAVYLCASSYPHRAGYTFGSGTRLTVV.

The chain recombines TRBV4-3 with TRBJ2-7; 11 bases map to TRBD1. This CDR3 region has 14 residues. V lost 6 bases, J lost 3 bases, and 4 bases stayed unmatched. In germline, CDR1 is LGHNA, CDR2 YSLEER. The CDR3, as DNA: TGCGCCAGCAGTTCCGGGACAGGGGGCTACGAGCAGTACTTC. Translation: CASSSGTGGYEQYF.

This chain uses TRBV5-3 with TRBJ1-2, with 9 bases lining up with TRBD1. TRBV5-3 is recorded as an ORF, its role being uncertain. V lost 8 bases to trimming and J lost 5 bases; unmatched junction nucleotides: 13. CDR3 length equals 15 residues. CDR3 loop: CASSKRTGEDYGYTF. CDR3 DNA sequence: TGTGCCAGCAGTAAGAGGACAGGGGAGGATTATGGCTACACCTTC.

The chain recombines TRBV19 with TRBJ2-1; D might be TRBD1 (7 bases). Germline V lookup: CDR1 LNHDA, CDR2 SQIVND (reference sequence). V gave up 9 bases and J gave up 9 bases, with 18 bases separating them. This CDR3 spans 13 amino acids. CDR3 residues: CASHEGGGGEQFF. In DNA, the CDR3 is TGTGCCAGCCATGAAGGAGGGGGCGGTGAGCAGTTCTTC.

The sample holds a few counts of this clone. Different DNA sequences within this sample yield the same CDR3. The chain uses TRBV4-1 and TRBJ1-5; D gene ambiguous. Trimming cost V 0 bases and J 6 bases, with 9 bases left between them. The CDR3 consists of 14 residues. Looked up from germline, CDR1 is MGHRA and CDR2 is YSYEKL. CDR3 DNA: TGCGCCAGCAGCCAAGACGGGCTTGGTCAGCCCCAGCATTTT. Encoded protein: CASSQDGLGQPQHF.

This rearrangement joins TRBV27 to TRBJ2-7; D not certain. Germline V gives CDR1 MNHEY, CDR2 SMNVEV (reference sequence). The CDR3 has 15 residues. Between the trimmed V and J ends, which lost 8 bases and 3 bases, there was a span of 20 bases. CDR3 sequence: CASRRAAIPYYEQYF. The DNA for the CDR3 is TGTGCCAGCCGTCGGGCAGCGATTCCTTACTACGAGCAGTACTTC.

The chain is built from TRBV5-6 and TRBJ1-2; tentatively, D is TRBD1 (6 bases). V dropped 3 bases and J dropped 4 bases, with 19 bases sitting between them. From germline, CDR1 is SGHDT and CDR2 YYEEEE. This CDR3 region has 16 residues. CDR3 sequence (DNA): TGTGCCAGCAGCTCTTTCCCGACAGGCGCCGCCTATGGCTACACCTTC. Its protein is CASSSFPTGAAYGYTF. The full variable domain, its missing parts supplied by reference TRBV5-6 and TRBJ1-2, is DAGVTQSPTHLIKTRGQQVTLRCSPKSGHDTVSWYQQALGQGPQFIFQYYEEEERQRGNFPDRFSGHQFPNYSSELNVNALLLGDSALYLCASSSFPTGAAYGYTFGSGTRLTVV.

This clone was detected only once. The J gene is TRBJ2-5, the V gene TRBV13; 14 bases are a match to TRBD2. With V trimmed by 5 bases and J by 5 bases, 7 bases remained unmatched. The germline CDR1 and CDR2 sequences are PRHDT and FYEKMQ (reference sequence). The CDR3 is made up of 16 amino acids. The CDR3 is CASSPRLAGGEETQYF. The CDR3 DNA reads TGTGCCAGCAGCCCCCGACTAGCGGGGGGGGAGGAGACCCAGTACTTC.